Following are 19 T cell receptor beta chains from one sample sequenced in a study of fetal regulatory T cell absence and autoimmunity. Data came from immunoSEQ multiplex PCR; TCRdb stores just in-frame clones and leaves some out. The sample lists 95,000 to 100,000 clones, around 72% seen once, with roughly 2% in the top ten. The sequencing input was pancreas tissue. The receptors were sampled from a male donor with IPEX syndrome.

This clone was observed a single time. The chain combines TRBV7-9 with TRBJ2-1, with D perhaps being TRBD1 or TRBD2 (6 bases each). The CDR3 spans 18 residues. V was cut by 2 bases and J by 4 bases, with 21 bases left in between. CDR1 and CDR2 from the germline V gene are SEHNR and FQNEAQ (reference sequence). The CDR3 sequence: CASSLRLVGGTLYNEQFF. The DNA of the CDR3 is TGTGCCAGCAGCTTACGATTGGTGGGGGGCACCTTATACAATGAGCAGTTCTTC.

This clone was seen only a few times. This rearrangement joins TRBV4-1 to TRBJ2-3; D may be TRBD1 or TRBD2 (5 bases each). Germline V CDR1 and CDR2: MGHRA, YSYEKL. The CDR3 has 16 amino acids. V was trimmed by 1 base and J by 2 bases, leaving 13 bases between them. CDR3 nucleotides: TGCGCCAGCAGCCAAGGGAGGAGAGGGGACACAGATACGCAGTATTTT. Residues: CASSQGRRGDTDTQYF.

The chain joins TRBV9 to TRBJ2-1; 11 bases match TRBD2. Germline V gene sequence: CDR1 SGDLS, CDR2 YYNGEE. This CDR3 region has 17 residues. The trim removed 1 base at V and 7 bases at J, leaving 10 bases unmatched. The CDR3: CASSVRFSGGAWNEQFF. CDR3 sequence (DNA): TGTGCCAGCAGCGTACGCTTTAGCGGGGGGGCCTGGAATGAGCAGTTCTTC.

This clone occurred a few times. The chain recombines TRBV30 with TRBJ1-3; D is perhaps TRBD1 (5 bases). Trimming shortened V by 0 bases and J by 4 bases, and 7 bases separated the two germline ends. The germline V gene has CDR1 GTSNPN and CDR2 SVGIG (reference sequence). The CDR3 totals 13 residues. This CDR3 is CAWSVSGGNTIYF. CDR3 DNA sequence: TGTGCCTGGAGTGTATCAGGGGGAAACACCATATATTTT.

J is TRBJ2-5 and V is TRBV7-2, with 7 bases fitting TRBD1. Germline trimming cut 4 bases from V and 2 bases from J; bases unmatched to any gene: 4. Germline V gene data show CDR1 as SGHTA and CDR2 as FQGNSA. This CDR3 has 14 residues. CDR3 nucleotides: TGTGCCAGCAGCTCCACGACAGGGCAAGAGACCCAGTACTTC. Its protein product is CASSSTTGQETQYF.

There are a few counts of this clone. The rearrangement links TRBV6-5 to TRBJ1-6; 8 bases map to TRBD1. This CDR3 spans 15 amino acids. V shed 5 bases, J shed 5 bases, and the junction held 5 bases outside the gene matches. Germline V gene lookup returns CDR1 MNHEY and CDR2 SVGAGI. The chain's CDR3 is CASSRGQGHNSPLHF. CDR3 DNA sequence: TGTGCCAGCAGTCGCGGACAGGGCCATAATTCACCCCTCCACTTT.

The sample holds one count of this clone. The chain employs TRBV29-1 and TRBJ1-2, with 7 bases matching TRBD1. V lost 6 bases and J lost 3; bases outside the gene matches: 4. There are 12 residues in the CDR3. Germline values: CDR1 SQVTM, CDR2 ANQGSEA. CDR3 bases: TGCAGCGTCAATGACAGGGACTATGGCTACACCTTC. Protein product: CSVNDRDYGYTF. The entire variable domain, with the rest obtained from reference TRBV29-1 and TRBJ1-2, is as follows: SAVISQKPSRDICQRGTSLTIQCQVDSQVTMMFWYRQQPGQSLTLIATANQGSEATYESGFVIDKFPISRPNLTFSTLTVSNMSPEDSSIYLCSVNDRDYGYTFGSGTRLTVV.

J is TRBJ2-7 and V is TRBV5-4, with D possibly TRBD1 on 6 matching bases. V gave up 3 bases and J gave up 3 bases, with 16 bases separating them. Per germline, CDR1 SGHNT and CDR2 YYREEE (reference sequence). This CDR3 contains 15 residues. CDR3 loop: CASSSHPGQDYEQYF. CDR3 bases: TGTGCCAGCAGCTCCCATCCGGGACAAGACTACGAGCAGTACTTC.

For the CDR3, the DNA is TGTGCCAGCAGCTCGGGACAGGGGGCTGGAAACACCATATATTTT. Translation: CASSSGQGAGNTIYF. The chain has TRBV9 and TRBJ1-3; 11 positions agree with TRBD1. Germline trimming cut 4 bases from V and 2 bases from J; bases unmatched to any gene: 2. The CDR3 covers 15 residues. Germline assignment: CDR1 SGDLS and CDR2 YYNGEE.

This sequence joins TRBV2 and TRBJ1-2, with 10 bases that match TRBD1. Trimming removed 11 bases from V and 5 bases from J; junction bases left unmatched: 8. This CDR3 is 13 amino acids long. Germline assignment: CDR1 SNHLY and CDR2 FYNNEI. The chain's CDR3 is CAGTRDRGYGYTF. The CDR3, as DNA: TGTGCCGGAACCAGGGACAGGGGTTATGGCTACACCTTC.

The gene calls are TRBV4-3 and TRBJ2-5; D unresolved. Per germline, CDR1 LGHNA and CDR2 YSLEER. The CDR3 is made up of 14 amino acids. V was trimmed by 0 bases and J by 4 bases, leaving 9 bases between them. CDR3 residues: CASSQEAALETQYF. CDR3 DNA sequence: TGCGCCAGCAGCCAAGAGGCAGCGTTAGAGACCCAGTACTTC.

The CDR3 nucleotides are TGTGCCAGCAGCTTAGGGACTAGCGGGAGGTACGAGCAGTACTTC. Amino acid sequence: CASSLGTSGRYEQYF. The chain couples TRBV7-8 to TRBJ2-7; 14 bases are a match to TRBD2. Germline V gene sequence: CDR1 SGHVS, CDR2 FQNEAQ. The CDR3 runs 15 residues. J lost 4 bases, V lost 1 base, and 0 bases had no gene match.

The chain recombines TRBV27 with TRBJ2-5; 8 bases align to TRBD2. J gave up 7 bases and V 5 bases, and 12 bases lay outside the gene matches. The CDR3 covers 15 residues. The germline CDR1 and CDR2 sequences are MNHEY and SMNVEV (reference sequence). In nucleotides, the CDR3 is TGTGCCAGCAGTCAGAACCTCGGGGGGGCCGGGACCCAGTACTTC. This codes for CASSQNLGGAGTQYF.

This chain joins TRBV16 and TRBJ2-7; 7 nucleotides align to TRBD1. This CDR3 is built from 13 residues. The ends lost 4 bases at V and 3 bases at J; junction bases unmatched: 3. Germline CDR1 and CDR2: KGHSY and FQNENV. This CDR3 reads CASSPGTVYEQYF. DNA of the CDR3: TGTGCCAGCAGCCCCGGGACAGTCTACGAGCAGTACTTC. The complete variable domain, with remaining parts taken from reference TRBV16 and TRBJ2-7, reads GEEVAQTPKHLVRGEGQKAKLYCAPIKGHSYVFWYQQVLKNEFKFLISFQNENVFDETGMPKERFSAKCLPNSPCSLEIQATKLEDSAVYFCASSPGTVYEQYFGPGTRLTVT.

This clone was detected only once. The V and J genes are TRBV11-3 and TRBJ2-1, with no clear D. Trimming left V 0 bases short and J 8 bases short, with 8 bases between. Germline V gene lookup returns CDR1 SGHNT and CDR2 YENEEA. The CDR3 contains 13 residues. CDR3 DNA: TGTGCCAGCAGCTTAGACTTGCGCTATGAGCAGTTCTTC. It encodes CASSLDLRYEQFF. Combining the CDR3 with reference TRBV11-3 and TRBJ2-1 gives the whole variable domain EAGVVQSPRYKIIEKKQPVAFWCNPISGHNTLYWYLQNLGQGPELLIRYENEEAVDDSQLPKDRFSAERLKGVDSTLKIQPAELGDSAVYLCASSLDLRYEQFFGPGTRLTVL.

The rearrangement joins TRBV15 to TRBJ1-2, with D tentatively TRBD1 (6 bases). Germline V CDR1 and CDR2: LNHNV, YYDKDF (reference sequence). Trimming removed 4 bases at V and 7 bases at J, with 19 bases between. The CDR3 has 15 amino acids. The CDR3 spells CATSIRDTYSGGYTF. The CDR3 DNA reads as TGTGCCACCAGCATCCGGGACACTTACTCCGGTGGCTACACCTTC. The full variable domain, completed using reference TRBV15 and TRBJ1-2, is DAMVIQNPRYQVTQFGKPVTLSCSQTLNHNVMYWYQQKSSQAPKLLFHYYDKDFNNEADTPDNFQSRRPNTSFCFLDIRSPGLGDTAMYLCATSIRDTYSGGYTFGSGTRLTVV.

The chain uses TRBV5-1 and TRBJ2-2; TRBD1 matches at 7 bases. The ends lost 4 bases at V and 6 bases at J; junction bases unmatched: 12. Looked up from germline, CDR1 is SGHRS and CDR2 is YFSETQ. This CDR3 is built from 16 residues. CDR3 DNA sequence: TGCGCCAGCAGCCCCAGACAGGGTAGGAATTCCGGGGAGCTGTTTTTT. Its translation: CASSPRQGRNSGELFF.

This chain uses TRBV5-1 with TRBJ1-4, with TRBD1 as a possible D gene (6 bases). V shed 0 bases and J shed 6 bases, with 9 bases lying between them. The germline V gene encodes CDR1 SGHRS and CDR2 YFSETQ. This CDR3 spans 14 amino acids. The CDR3 here is CASSLVKGDEKLFF. The CDR3 DNA reads TGCGCCAGCAGCTTGGTGAAGGGGGATGAAAAACTGTTTTTT.

In this sample, this clone turned up once. The chain links TRBV12-5 to TRBJ2-5, with 7 positions matching TRBD1. This CDR3 has 13 amino acids. In germline, CDR1 is LGHNT, CDR2 FRNRAP. V was pared by 2 bases and J by 5 bases, with 2 bases of the junction left unmatched. CDR3 bases: TGTGCTAGTGGTTTGACAGGGGTCGAGACCCAGTACTTC. Encoded protein: CASGLTGVETQYF.